This T cell receptor beta chain comes out of a study of glioma-infiltrating T cells. TCR alpha and beta CDR3 regions were amplified from RNA using iRepertoire nested multiplex PCR. From the multiplex PCR reads, TCRdb called clonotypes with MiXCR, one entry per CDR3 protein. The data contain more than 90,000 distinct CDR3 sequences, 35% to 45% of them singletons. CDR1 is MNHEY and CDR2 is SVGEGT in the germline V gene. The CDR3 consists of 14 residues. Trimming removed 5 bases from V and 3 bases from J, with 13 bases in between. The chain joins TRBV6-2 or TRBV6-3 to TRBJ1-1; D unclear. The source material was glioma tissue, nonneoplastic brain tissue, or PBMCs (not recorded which). This clonotype was obtained from a human donor with low-grade glioma or glioblastoma, undergoing nonglioma brain surgery, or in good health (not recorded which). The CDR3 nucleotides read TGTGCCAGCAGTGCCAAGGTCCTGGACACTGAAGCTTTCTTT. Translation gives CASSAKVLDTEAFF.